This TCR beta chain emerged from a study of CD8 T cells in ankylosing spondylitis. This clonotype has more than one count but fewer than ten. Trimming removed 1 base from V and 6 bases from J, with 13 bases in between. The length of the CDR3 is 14 residues. Germline V CDR1 and CDR2: SGHRS, YFSETQ. Making use of molecular barcodes, quantitative 5'-RACE generated TCR beta libraries. TCRdb used MiXCR to reprocess the 5' RACE reads, holding one entry per CDR3 protein. The sample lists roughly 64,000 distinct CDR3 sequences, 6.2% seen once, with about 4.6% in the top ten. The sequenced sample consisted of synovial fluid, either unsorted or a sorted T cell fraction (not recorded which). The chain employs TRBV5-1 and TRBJ1-1; TRBD1 is a possible D gene (6 bases). The source is a male donor with ankylosing spondylitis. CDR3 sequence (DNA): TGCGCCAGCAGCTTGAAAATCAGGGGATCTGAAGCTTTCTTT. Encoded protein: CASSLKIRGSEAFF.